This T cell receptor beta chain was captured by sequencing in a study of T cell responses to AZD1222 COVID-19 vaccine (TCRdb year 2021). For context, the study as a whole: TCR sequencing covered some 250 trial participants: approximately 200 given two doses of AZD1222 and approximately 26 given two doses of MenACWY control vaccine. Trial participants were enrolled by age into subgroups of 18-55, 56-69 and 70-plus years, and around 150, 28 and 57 TCR-sequenced participants, respectively, were included in these subgroups. General conclusions and limits of the study: Participants were mostly white British, with more females than males. The authors suggested clonal diversity may have been underestimated. No day 14 peak-response samples were available, so repertoires were characterized only after the peak T cell response. The 56-69-year group was small, and its depth increase did not reach significance, likely because of low power. After two AZD1222 doses, spike-specific TCR breadth and depth were significantly higher than at day 0 and than in MenACWY recipients. Epitopes outside the regions mutated in the B.1.351 and B.1.1.7 variants were reportedly recognized by nearly half of the unique spike-specific TCRs. Conclusions about previously exposed vaccinees are limited, since just 5 to 7 AZD1222 recipients were seropositive for SARS-CoV-2 at baseline. CD4 TCRs associated with the vaccine covered the entire spike protein, and the dominant responses were in regions 160-218 and 743-854.

The CDR3 regions of human TCRbeta chains were subjected to immunosequencing. Per the original workflow: TCRs in the repertoires were matched against a reference library of SARS-CoV-2-specific TCRs that had been generated with the MIRA antigen-specificity platform. Breadth was defined as the fraction of unique TCRs that were SARS-CoV-2-associated, and depth was defined as the fraction of total T cells that were SARS-CoV-2-associated. Using the MIRA data, each spike-specific TCR was mapped to the spike region that the TCR reacts to and placed in a CD4 or CD8 class. Log10-transformed breadth and depth values were compared by one-way ANOVA with Sidak's multiple comparisons tests. TCRdb retrieved this table from immuneACCESS and kept in-frame rearrangements only. Not all clones are present; in checked studies, unresolved V genes account for under half, and no reason is known for the remainder. D and trimming come from the DNA, and the V and J calls and clone size come from that table. Within this sample are some 150,000 clones, with approximately 88% of them counted one time only. Approximately 3.6% of the sample is in the top ten clones.

Turning to this clone: What antigen it recognizes has not been identified. Nothing much larger sits one base from this clone, and base qualities are not available.

The time point label on this specimen signifies: baseline before first vaccination. What this sample's treatment or condition label stands for: meningococcal conjugate vaccine given as trial control. Vaccinee samples were obtained from the UK trials COV001 and COV002, which included a single-blind randomized controlled phase 2/3 trial of AZD1222 (ChAdOx1 nCoV-19) in healthy adults. For TCRbeta chain sequencing, PBMC samples were collected from trial participants at day 0 and at day 28 after the second dose. The CDR3 numbers 13 residues from cysteine through phenylalanine. The kept DNA is CDR3 alone, 39 bases in frame from the first base. Deletion took 3 bases off V and 4 bases off J, with a span of 8 bases between the germline ends. Based on the germline V gene (reference sequence), the CDR1 and CDR2 sequences are SGHKS and YYEKEE.

The sequence links TRBV5-5 to TRBJ1-5; the D gene lacks a confident call. The input for sequencing was peripheral blood, taken on day 0 of MenACWY control vaccination. The receptor was derived from an adult in good health. The sequence in DNA is TGTGCCAGCAGCTCTTGGCTTAATCAGCCCCAGCATTTT. This sequence encodes CASSSWLNQPQHF.